This T cell receptor beta chain was captured by sequencing in a study of cytomegalovirus exposure and HLA in healthy donors. About this clone itself: No antigen is known for it.

The germline CDR1 and CDR2 sequences are SGDLS and YYNGEE. Trimming pared 0 bases from V and 6 bases from J, leaving 11 bases between. The CDR3 sequence is 14 residues long. This PCR relied on a set of 60 Vbeta primers and 13 Jbeta primers. TCRdb's copy holds only in-frame clones and misses some; the assay was immunoSEQ multiplex PCR. The table lists about 150,000 clones, under 90% of them singletons. Study conclusions and caveats: From TCR beta sequences, most subjects' HLA-A and HLA-B alleles were reportedly predicted accurately. A prior analysis recorded that most TCR beta V segments were productive about 87% or about 30% of the time.

This cohort consisted of healthy bone marrow donors. Specimen: PBMCs. The receptor was derived from a boy between 2 and 10 years old in good health and CMV-seronegative. The chain carries TRBV9 and TRBJ2-3; possible D gene TRBD1, 5 bases. The CDR3 DNA sequence: TGTGCCAGCAGCGTAGAGGGGTTTTCTGATACGCAGTATTTT. This gives the protein CASSVEGFSDTQYF.